These T cell receptor beta chains were read from a single sample in a study of blood T cell repertoires in COVID-19. Assay used: immunoSEQ multiplex PCR; TCRdb lists only in-frame clones, some missing. There are around 99,000 clones in the sample; 79% occur only once, and about a sixth lies in the top ten. The sequencing sample was made of peripheral blood. These receptors were obtained from a woman older than 75 with active or convalescent COVID-19. Both conserved end residues are part of each CDR3. Each record gives: D gene, V gene, J gene, clone size, CDR3 protein, CDR3 DNA. The D gene is left open where the match is weak. A row's size may be missing; if present it is once, few, many or a size class.

NA	TRBV6-5	TRBJ1-4	NA	CASSFRQVPTNEKLFF	TGTGCCAGCAGTTTCCGACAGGTCCCGACTAATGAAAAACTGTTTTTT
NA	TRBV4-3	TRBJ1-3	NA	CASSQGVGLSGNTIYF	TGCGCCAGCAGCCAAGGCGTCGGGTTATCTGGAAACACCATATATTTT
TRBD1	TRBV5-1	TRBJ1-5	NA	CASSWDSPSNQPQHF	TGTGCCAGCAGCTGGGACAGCCCTAGCAATCAGCCCCAGCATTTT
NA	TRBV14	TRBJ1-1	NA	CASSKAGLTEAFF	TGTGCCAGCAGCAAGGCAGGGCTCACTGAAGCTTTCTTT
NA	TRBV5-1	TRBJ2-2	few	CASSWTLSNTGELFF	TGCGCCAGCAGCTGGACTTTATCCAACACCGGGGAGCTGTTTTTT
TRBD1	TRBV7-6	TRBJ1-3	few	CASSLGQTIGSGNTIYF	TGTGCCAGCAGTTTGGGACAGACTATCGGCTCTGGAAACACCATATATTTT
TRBD1	TRBV6-6	TRBJ2-7	NA	CASSLMAASPGGEQYF	TGTGCCAGCAGCCTAATGGCCGCATCCCCAGGGGGCGAGCAGTACTTC
TRBD1	TRBV18	TRBJ2-7	NA	CASSTGQGRTTYEQYF	TGTGCCAGCTCAACTGGACAGGGGCGGACTACCTACGAGCAGTACTTC
NA	TRBV6-6	TRBJ1-5	NA	CASSKNRVNQPQHF	TGTGCCAGCAGTAAGAACAGGGTGAATCAGCCCCAGCATTTT
TRBD2	TRBV11-2	TRBJ2-7	few	CASSGRLAGPYEQYF	TGTGCCAGCAGCGGAAGACTAGCGGGCCCCTACGAGCAGTACTTC
TRBD2	TRBV27	TRBJ2-7	once	CASSPREAVSYEQYF	TGTGCCAGCAGTCCGCGGGAGGCGGTATCCTACGAGCAGTACTTC
NA	TRBV6-5	TRBJ2-5	NA	CASMSGVKETQYF	TGTGCCAGCATGTCAGGGGTTAAGGAGACCCAGTACTTC
TRBD1	TRBV2	TRBJ1-6	NA	CASTEQGEVSPLHF	TGTGCCAGCACCGAACAGGGGGAAGTTTCACCCCTCCACTTT
NA	TRBV7-6	TRBJ2-5	once	CASSAGVGFLETQYF	TGTGCCAGCAGTGCAGGGGTCGGCTTCCTAGAGACCCAGTACTTC
TRBD2	TRBV7-2	TRBJ2-2	NA	CASISGGSGELFF	TGTGCCAGCATTTCGGGGGGGTCCGGGGAGCTGTTTTTT
TRBD2	TRBV2	TRBJ2-1	NA	CASGASSGSFVIYNEQFF	TGTGCCAGCGGGGCCTCTAGCGGGAGTTTTGTGATCTACAATGAGCAGTTCTTC
NA	TRBV7-2	TRBJ2-7	NA	CASSLAGTTGSYEQYF	TGTGCCAGCAGCTTAGCGGGGACAACAGGGTCCTACGAGCAGTACTTC
TRBD1	TRBV3-1/TRBV3-2	TRBJ2-5	NA	CASSQGAGGIGETQYF	TGTGCCAGCAGCCAAGGGGCAGGGGGTATAGGGGAGACCCAGTACTTC
NA	TRBV5-1	TRBJ2-1	NA	CASSLDSASSYNEQFF	TGTGCCAGCAGCTTGGATAGCGCGAGCTCCTACAATGAGCAGTTCTTC
TRBD1	TRBV14	TRBJ1-2	NA	CASSRRTGGIASYGYTF	TGTGCCAGCAGCCGGCGGACAGGGGGGATCGCCTCGTATGGCTACACCTTC
NA	TRBV6-1	TRBJ1-2	NA	CASSEGQTLPRTF	TGTGCCAGCAGTGAAGGGCAGACTCTCCCCCGCACCTTC
NA	TRBV15	TRBJ2-5	NA	CATSRDVGRETQYF	TGTGCCACCAGCAGAGATGTAGGGAGAGAGACCCAGTACTTC
TRBD2	TRBV4-3	TRBJ2-7	medium-sized	CASSQLAGDSYEQYF	TGCGCCAGCAGCCAACTAGCGGGAGACTCCTACGAGCAGTACTTC
TRBD2	TRBV3-1/TRBV3-2	TRBJ2-7	NA	CASSAPSGTYEQYF	TGTGCCAGCAGCGCCCCTAGCGGGACCTACGAGCAGTACTTC
NA	TRBV24-1	TRBJ2-3	few	CATSLSRGTDTQYF	TGTGCCACCAGCTTATCCCGTGGCACAGATACGCAGTATTTT
NA	TRBV5-3	TRBJ2-3	few	CARSLGAVAPADTQYF	TGTGCCAGAAGCTTGGGTGCGGTGGCCCCGGCCGATACGCAGTATTTT
TRBD1	TRBV29-1	TRBJ1-1	NA	CSAISRTGRGEAFF	TGCAGCGCCATTTCCCGGACAGGGCGCGGTGAAGCTTTCTTT
NA	TRBV6-1	TRBJ1-3	NA	CASSEAPSSGNTIYF	TGTGCCAGCAGTGAAGCGCCGAGCTCTGGAAACACCATATATTTT
TRBD1	TRBV5-1	TRBJ1-1	NA	CASSLATGQGVSEAFF	TGCGCCAGCAGCTTGGCAACTGGACAGGGGGTCAGTGAAGCTTTCTTT
TRBD2	TRBV6-5	TRBJ2-3	NA	CASTDPSGSADTQYF	TGTGCCAGCACCGACCCAAGCGGGAGCGCAGATACGCAGTATTTT
NA	TRBV7-9	TRBJ2-5	NA	CASSLLGGETQYF	TGTGCCAGCAGCTTATTGGGCGGGGAGACCCAGTACTTC
TRBD1	TRBV14	TRBJ1-1	once	CASSLGQGTEAFF	TGTGCCAGCAGCCTGGGACAGGGCACTGAAGCTTTCTTT
NA	TRBV19	TRBJ2-3	NA	CASSIWAGLRTDTQYF	TGTGCCAGTAGTATTTGGGCAGGCCTCCGGACAGATACGCAGTATTTT
TRBD2	TRBV5-6	TRBJ2-1	NA	CASNYRSGRLQFF	TGTGCCAGCAACTACAGGAGCGGGAGGTTGCAGTTCTTC
TRBD1	TRBV2	TRBJ2-7	many	CASRLDRGRYEQYF	TGTGCCAGCAGACTAGACAGGGGGCGGTACGAGCAGTACTTC
NA	TRBV7-2	TRBJ2-5	NA	CASSLGLPSQETQYF	TGTGCCAGCAGCTTGGGCCTCCCCTCCCAAGAGACCCAGTACTTC
NA	TRBV6-6	TRBJ2-2	NA	CASSPGGTGELFF	TGTGCCAGCAGTCCCGGTGGCACCGGGGAGCTGTTTTTT
NA	TRBV11-1	TRBJ2-5	NA	CASSSRVATSQETQYF	TGTGCCAGCAGCTCCCGCGTGGCGACAAGCCAAGAGACCCAGTACTTC
NA	TRBV24-1	TRBJ2-1	NA	CATSDWGREREQFF	TGTGCCACCAGTGATTGGGGGCGGGAGAGGGAGCAGTTCTTC
NA	TRBV5-4	TRBJ1-1	NA	CASSLDGGEAFF	TGTGCCAGCAGCTTAGACGGAGGTGAAGCTTTCTTT
NA	TRBV20-1	TRBJ2-1	NA	CSASFGSGNEQFF	TGCAGTGCTAGTTTTGGGAGTGGCAATGAGCAGTTCTTC
TRBD1	TRBV5-1	TRBJ1-1	few	CASSSLGQGDTEAFF	TGCGCCAGCAGCAGCCTGGGACAGGGAGATACTGAAGCTTTCTTT
TRBD1	TRBV18	TRBJ2-1	NA	CASSPVDRVFDEQFF	TGTGCCAGCTCACCCGTGGACAGGGTTTTCGATGAGCAGTTCTTC
TRBD2	TRBV6-5	TRBJ2-7	NA	CASLAGEQYF	TGTGCCAGCCTAGCGGGTGAGCAGTACTTC
NA	TRBV6-2/TRBV6-3	TRBJ2-7	NA	CASSSPWGSGSYEQYF	TGTGCCAGCAGTTCCCCGTGGGGTAGCGGCTCCTACGAGCAGTACTTC
NA	TRBV2	TRBJ2-1	NA	CASTRLVSYNEQFF	TGTGCCAGCACTCGACTAGTCTCCTACAATGAGCAGTTCTTC
NA	TRBV7-2	TRBJ2-7	NA	CASSLVGGLSYEQYF	TGTGCCAGCAGCTTGGTCGGGGGACTCTCCTACGAGCAGTACTTC
NA	TRBV18	TRBJ2-1	NA	CASSPPGIHNEQFF	TGTGCCAGCTCACCGCCGGGGATCCACAATGAGCAGTTCTTC
NA	TRBV5-4	TRBJ2-3	NA	CASSQRESTDTQYF	TGTGCCAGCAGCCAGAGGGAAAGCACAGATACGCAGTATTTT
TRBD1	TRBV4-3	TRBJ1-2	few	CASSQESGTGAEGYTF	TGCGCCAGCAGCCAAGAGTCCGGGACAGGGGCAGAAGGCTACACCTTC
NA	TRBV27	TRBJ2-6	NA	CASSYDRPSGANVLTF	TGTGCCAGCAGTTACGACAGGCCCTCTGGGGCCAACGTCCTGACTTTC